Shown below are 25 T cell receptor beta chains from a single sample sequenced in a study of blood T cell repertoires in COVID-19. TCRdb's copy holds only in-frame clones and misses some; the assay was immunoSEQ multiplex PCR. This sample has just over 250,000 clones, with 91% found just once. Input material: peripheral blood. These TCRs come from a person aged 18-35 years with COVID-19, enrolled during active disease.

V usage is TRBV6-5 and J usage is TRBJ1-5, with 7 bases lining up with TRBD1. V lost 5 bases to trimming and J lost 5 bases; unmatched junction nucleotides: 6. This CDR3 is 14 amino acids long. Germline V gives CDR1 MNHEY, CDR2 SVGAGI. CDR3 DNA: TGTGCCAGCAGTCAACGGACAGGTCATCAGCCCCAGCATTTT. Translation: CASSQRTGHQPQHF.

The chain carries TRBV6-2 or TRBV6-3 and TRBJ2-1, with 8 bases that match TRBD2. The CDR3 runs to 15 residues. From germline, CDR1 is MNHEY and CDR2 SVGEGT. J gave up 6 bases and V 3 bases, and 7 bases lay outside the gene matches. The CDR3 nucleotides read TGTGCCAGCAGTTATGGACTAGCCCCCTCCAATGAGCAGTTCTTC. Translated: CASSYGLAPSNEQFF.

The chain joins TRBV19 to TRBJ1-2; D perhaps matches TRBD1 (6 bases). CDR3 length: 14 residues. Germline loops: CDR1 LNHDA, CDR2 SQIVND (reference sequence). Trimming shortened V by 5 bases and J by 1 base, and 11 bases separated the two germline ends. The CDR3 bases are TGTGCCAGTAGTGCGGGGGCGCGTAACTATGGCTACACCTTC. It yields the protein CASSAGARNYGYTF. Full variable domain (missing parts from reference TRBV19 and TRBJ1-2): DGGITQSPKYLFRKEGQNVTLSCEQNLNHDAMYWYRQDPGQGLRLIYYSQIVNDFQKGDIAEGYSVSREKKESFPLTVTSAQKNPTAFYLCASSAGARNYGYTFGSGTRLTVV.

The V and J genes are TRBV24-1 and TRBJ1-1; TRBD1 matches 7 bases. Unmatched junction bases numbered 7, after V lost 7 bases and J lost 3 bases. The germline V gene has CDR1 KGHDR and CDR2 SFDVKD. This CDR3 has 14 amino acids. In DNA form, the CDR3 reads TGTGCCACCAGAAACAGGGGTTTAGACACTGAAGCTTTCTTT. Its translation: CATRNRGLDTEAFF.

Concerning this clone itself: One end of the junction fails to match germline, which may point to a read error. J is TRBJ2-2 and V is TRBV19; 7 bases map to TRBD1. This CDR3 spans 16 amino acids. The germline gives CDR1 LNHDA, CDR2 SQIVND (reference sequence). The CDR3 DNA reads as TGTGCCAGACAGTATTCGGGACAGAAGAACGCCGGGGAGCTGTTTTTT. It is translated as CARQYSGQKNAGELFF.

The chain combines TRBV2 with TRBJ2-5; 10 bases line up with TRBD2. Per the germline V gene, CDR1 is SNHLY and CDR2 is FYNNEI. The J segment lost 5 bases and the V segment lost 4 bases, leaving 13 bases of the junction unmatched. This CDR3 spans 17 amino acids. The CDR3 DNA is TGTGCCAGCAGTGGCCGTACGGCGGCTAGCGGGAGCGAGACCCAGTACTTC. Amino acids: CASSGRTAASGSETQYF.

In DNA, the CDR3 is TGTGCCAGCAGCGGGGAAAAGCCCCAGCATTTT. This sequence encodes CASSGEKPQHF. The chain couples TRBV6-4 to TRBJ1-5; D is ambiguous. V was pared by 6 bases and J by 8 bases, with 8 bases between. Germline V gene lookup returns CDR1 MRHNA and CDR2 SNTAGT. The CDR3 runs to 11 residues.

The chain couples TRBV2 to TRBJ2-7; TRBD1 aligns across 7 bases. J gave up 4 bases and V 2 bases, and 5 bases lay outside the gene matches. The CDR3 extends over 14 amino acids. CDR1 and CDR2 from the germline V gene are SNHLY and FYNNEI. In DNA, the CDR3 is TGTGCCAGCAGTGAACCGACAGGGCCTTACGAGCAGTACTTC. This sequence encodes CASSEPTGPYEQYF.

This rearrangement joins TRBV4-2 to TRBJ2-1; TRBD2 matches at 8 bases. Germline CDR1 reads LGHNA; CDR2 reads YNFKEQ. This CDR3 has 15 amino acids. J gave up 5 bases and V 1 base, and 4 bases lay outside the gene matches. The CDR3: CASSQAGTSNNEQFF. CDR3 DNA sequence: TGTGCCAGCAGCCAAGCCGGGACTAGTAACAATGAGCAGTTCTTC.

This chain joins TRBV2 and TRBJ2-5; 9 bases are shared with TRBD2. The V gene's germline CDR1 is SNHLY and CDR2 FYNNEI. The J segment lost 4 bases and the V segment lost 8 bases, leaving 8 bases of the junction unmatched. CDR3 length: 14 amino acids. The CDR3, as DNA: TGTGCCAGCGGGGGTAGCGGGAGCTCAGAGACCCAGTACTTC. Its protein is CASGGSGSSETQYF.

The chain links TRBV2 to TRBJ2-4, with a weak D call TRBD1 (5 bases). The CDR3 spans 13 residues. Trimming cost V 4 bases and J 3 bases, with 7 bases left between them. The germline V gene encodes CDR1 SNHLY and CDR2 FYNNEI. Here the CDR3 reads CASSGQSKNIQYF. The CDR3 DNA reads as TGTGCCAGCAGTGGACAGAGCAAAAACATTCAGTACTTC.

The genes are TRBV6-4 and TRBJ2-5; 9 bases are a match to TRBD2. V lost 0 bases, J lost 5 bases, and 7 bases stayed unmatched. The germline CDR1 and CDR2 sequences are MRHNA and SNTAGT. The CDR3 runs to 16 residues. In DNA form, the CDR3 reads TGTGCCAGCAGTGACTCGTGGCTAGCGGGATTCGAGACCCAGTACTTC. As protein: CASSDSWLAGFETQYF.

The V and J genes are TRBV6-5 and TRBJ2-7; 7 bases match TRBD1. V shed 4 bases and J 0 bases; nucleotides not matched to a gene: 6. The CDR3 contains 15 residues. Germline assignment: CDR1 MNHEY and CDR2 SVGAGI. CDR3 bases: TGTGCCAGCAGTTCCAGGGACAGAAGCTCCTACGAGCAGTACTTC. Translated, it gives CASSSRDRSSYEQYF.

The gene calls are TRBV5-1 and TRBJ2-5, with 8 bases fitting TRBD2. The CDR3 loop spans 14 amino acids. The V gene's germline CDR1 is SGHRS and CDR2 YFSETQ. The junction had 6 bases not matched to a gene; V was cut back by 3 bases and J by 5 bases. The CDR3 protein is CASSSGLEGETQYF. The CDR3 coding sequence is TGCGCCAGCAGCTCGGGACTAGAGGGGGAGACCCAGTACTTC.

CDR3 loop: CASSEIPDGIGGYTF. In nucleotides, the CDR3 is TGTGCCAGCAGTGAGATTCCAGACGGGATAGGGGGCTACACCTTC. The chain uses TRBV5-4 and TRBJ1-2, with unresolved D. Germline V CDR1 and CDR2: SGHNT, YYREEE (reference sequence). The CDR3 sequence is 15 residues long. V was trimmed by 5 bases and J by 8 bases, leaving 22 bases between them.

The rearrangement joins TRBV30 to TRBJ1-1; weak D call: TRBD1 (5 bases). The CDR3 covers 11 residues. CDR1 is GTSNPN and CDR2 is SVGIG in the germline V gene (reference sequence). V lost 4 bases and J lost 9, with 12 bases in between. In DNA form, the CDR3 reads TGTGCCTGGATTCGCGGGACGCAAGCTTTCTTT. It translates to CAWIRGTQAFF.

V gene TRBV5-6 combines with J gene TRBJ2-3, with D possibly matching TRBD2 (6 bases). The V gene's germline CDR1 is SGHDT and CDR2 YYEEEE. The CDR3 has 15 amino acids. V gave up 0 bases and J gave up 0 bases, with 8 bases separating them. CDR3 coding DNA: TGTGCCAGCAGCTTGGGCGGGGCCAGCACAGATACGCAGTATTTT. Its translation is CASSLGGASTDTQYF.

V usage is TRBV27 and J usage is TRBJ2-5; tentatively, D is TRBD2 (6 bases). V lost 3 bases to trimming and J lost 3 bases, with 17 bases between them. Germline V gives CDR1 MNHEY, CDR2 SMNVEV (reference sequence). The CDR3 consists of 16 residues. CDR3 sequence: CASSFFGTGGEETQYF. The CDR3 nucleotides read TGTGCCAGCAGTTTTTTCGGCACAGGCGGGGAAGAGACCCAGTACTTC.

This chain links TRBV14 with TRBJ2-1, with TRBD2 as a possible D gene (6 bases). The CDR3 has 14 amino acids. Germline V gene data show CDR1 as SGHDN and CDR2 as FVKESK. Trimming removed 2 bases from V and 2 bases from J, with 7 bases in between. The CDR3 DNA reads TGTGCCAGCAGCCAATCGGGAGCCTACAATGAGCAGTTCTTC. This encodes CASSQSGAYNEQFF.

The DNA of the CDR3 is TGTGCCACCAGCAGAGATGCGGGCAGGGGGAAAGGAAACACCATATATTTT. Translation gives CATSRDAGRGKGNTIYF. This chain connects TRBV15 to TRBJ1-3; 7 nucleotides match TRBD1. Losses at the gene ends were 0 bases for V and 4 bases for J; bases not matched to a gene: 9. CDR1 LNHNV and CDR2 YYDKDF come from the germline V gene (reference sequence). The length of the CDR3 is 17 residues.

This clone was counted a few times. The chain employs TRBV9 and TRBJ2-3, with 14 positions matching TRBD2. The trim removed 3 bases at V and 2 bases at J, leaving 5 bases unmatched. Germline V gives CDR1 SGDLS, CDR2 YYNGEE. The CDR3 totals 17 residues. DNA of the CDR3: TGTGCCAGCAGCGCAGGACTAGCGGGAGGTTTCACAGATACGCAGTATTTT. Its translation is CASSAGLAGGFTDTQYF.

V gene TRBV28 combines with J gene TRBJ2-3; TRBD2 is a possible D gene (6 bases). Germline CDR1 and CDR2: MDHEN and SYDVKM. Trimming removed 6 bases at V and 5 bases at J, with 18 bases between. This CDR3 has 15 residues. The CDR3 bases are TGTGCCAGCAGACCGGGACTCCCTATCCGAGATACGCAGTATTTT. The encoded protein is CASRPGLPIRDTQYF.

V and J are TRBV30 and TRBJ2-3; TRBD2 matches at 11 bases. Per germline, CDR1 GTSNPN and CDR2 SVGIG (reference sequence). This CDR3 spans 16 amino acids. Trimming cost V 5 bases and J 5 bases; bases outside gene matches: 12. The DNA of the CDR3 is TGTGCCTGGGGACTCAAACTAGCGGGAGTAGGAGATACGCAGTATTTT. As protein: CAWGLKLAGVGDTQYF.

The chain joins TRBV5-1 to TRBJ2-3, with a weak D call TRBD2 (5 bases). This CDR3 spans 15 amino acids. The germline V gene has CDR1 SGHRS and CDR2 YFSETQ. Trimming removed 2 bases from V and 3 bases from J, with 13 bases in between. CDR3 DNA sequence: TGCGCCAGCAGCTTCACCGTGGACTCTACAGATACGCAGTATTTT. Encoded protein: CASSFTVDSTDTQYF.

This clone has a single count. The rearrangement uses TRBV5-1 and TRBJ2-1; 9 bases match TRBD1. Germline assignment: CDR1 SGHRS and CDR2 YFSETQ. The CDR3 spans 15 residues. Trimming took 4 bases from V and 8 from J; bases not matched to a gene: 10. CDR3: CASSPVQGAIDEQFF. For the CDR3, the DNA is TGCGCCAGCAGCCCGGTACAGGGGGCGATCGATGAGCAGTTCTTC.